Listed below are T cell receptor beta chains from one sample, sequenced in a study of cytomegalovirus exposure and HLA in healthy donors. Some clones are missing from TCRdb's copy, which holds only in-frame ones; the method was immunoSEQ multiplex PCR. The sample carries about 150,000 clones, 79% recorded once. Sequenced: PBMCs. The source is a man in his forties or fifties in good health and CMV-seropositive. Both conserved end residues are part of each CDR3. Each record gives: J gene, clone size, V gene, D gene, CDR3 protein, CDR3 DNA. A D gene is named only where the DNA matches it firmly. Clone size is shown for a subset of rows, as once, few, many or a class of expanded clone.

>TRBJ2-1|NA|TRBV5-1|TRBD2
CASSLALAGSSYNEQFF
TGCGCCAGCAGCTTGGCGCTAGCGGGGAGCTCCTACAATGAGCAGTTCTTC
>TRBJ2-7|NA|TRBV5-1|TRBD1
CASSLVFGTATYEQYF
TGCGCCAGCAGCTTGGTGTTTGGGACAGCTACCTACGAGCAGTACTTC
>TRBJ2-7|NA|TRBV28|NA
CASTPHLGLATYEQYF
TGTGCCAGCACCCCCCATTTAGGGTTAGCGACTTACGAGCAGTACTTC
>TRBJ1-2|NA|TRBV28|NA
CASSSVRGYTF
TGTGCCAGCAGCAGTGTTCGTGGCTACACCTTC
>TRBJ1-1|NA|TRBV19|TRBD1
CASMTGDTLNTEAFF
TGTGCCAGCATGACAGGGGATACCTTGAACACTGAAGCTTTCTTT
>TRBJ2-7|NA|TRBV5-1|TRBD2
CASSSRLAGQYEQYF
TGCGCCAGCAGCTCAAGACTAGCGGGACAATACGAGCAGTACTTC
>TRBJ2-2|NA|TRBV10-3|NA
CAISESQGGTGELFF
TGTGCCATCAGTGAGAGCCAGGGTGGGACCGGGGAGCTGTTTTTT
>TRBJ2-2|NA|TRBV5-4|TRBD2
CASTRTSGFANTGELFF
TGTGCCAGCACCCGGACTAGCGGGTTCGCGAACACCGGGGAGCTGTTTTTT
>TRBJ1-3|few|TRBV7-9|NA
CASSLESGSGNTIYF
TGTGCCAGCAGCTTAGAGTCCGGGTCAGGAAACACCATATATTTT
>TRBJ2-1|NA|TRBV25-1|TRBD2
CASSGLAGGPDNEQFF
TGTGCCAGCAGCGGACTAGCGGGAGGTCCTGACAATGAGCAGTTCTTC